The sequence of this T cell receptor beta chain was determined in a study of T-cell memory formation after mild COVID-19. Study-level findings and limits: Researchers report contracting CD4+ clones mostly in CM and EM, with CD8+ clones in EMRA. There was a balanced CD4/CD8 profile in clones contracting day 15 to 85, and later expanders leaned CD4+. Memory cells collected pre-infection included some clones that later responded, suggesting cross-reactive memory joined.

Concerning this clonotype: Its target is not known.

TCRdb reanalysed the 5' RACE reads using MiXCR and keeps one entry per CDR3 protein. The sample lists fewer than 150,000 distinct CDR3 sequences; around 14% were seen once. The germline CDR1 and CDR2 sequences are SNHLY and FYNNEI. Trimming took 4 bases from V and 3 from J; bases not matched to a gene: 1. CDR3 size: 14 residues. The chain has TRBV2 and TRBJ2-1; 9 bases align to TRBD2. Source material: PBMCs or a T cell subset sorted from them (not recorded which). The TCR sequence derives from an adult woman who had mild COVID-19 (a few samples of this study predate the infection). Cell type and time point are not known. CDR3 amino acids: CASSGLAVYNEQFF. CDR3 DNA sequence: TGTGCCAGCAGTGGACTAGCGGTCTACAATGAGCAGTTCTTC. The variable domain in full, completed from reference TRBV2 and TRBJ2-1, reads EPEVTQTPSHQVTQMGQEVILRCVPISNHLYFYWYRQILGQKVEFLVSFYNNEISEKSEIFDDQFSVERPDGSNFTLKIRSTKLEDSAMYFCASSGLAVYNEQFFGPGTRLTVL.